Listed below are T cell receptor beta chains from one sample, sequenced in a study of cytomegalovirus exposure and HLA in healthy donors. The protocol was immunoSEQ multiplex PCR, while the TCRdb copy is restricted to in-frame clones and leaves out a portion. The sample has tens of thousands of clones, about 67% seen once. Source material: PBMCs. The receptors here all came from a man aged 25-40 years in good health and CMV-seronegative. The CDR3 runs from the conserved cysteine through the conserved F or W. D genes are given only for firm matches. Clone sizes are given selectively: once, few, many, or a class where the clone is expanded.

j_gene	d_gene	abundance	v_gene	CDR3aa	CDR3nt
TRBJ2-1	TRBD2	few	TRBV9	CASSVAVKSGGDNEQFF	TGTGCCAGCAGCGTAGCTGTGAAAAGCGGGGGGGACAATGAGCAGTTCTTC
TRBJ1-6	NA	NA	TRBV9	CASSVGLGSYNSPLHF	TGTGCCAGCAGCGTAGGTCTAGGCTCCTATAATTCACCCCTCCACTTT
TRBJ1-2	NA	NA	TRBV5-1	CASSLAQGHGYTF	TGCGCCAGCAGCTTGGCACAGGGCCATGGCTACACCTTC
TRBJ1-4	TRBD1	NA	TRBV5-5	CASSLGGTGVNEKLFF	TGTGCCAGCAGCTTGGGGGGCACAGGGGTTAATGAAAAACTGTTTTTT
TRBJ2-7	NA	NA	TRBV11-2	CASSFRVESEQYF	TGTGCCAGCAGCTTTAGAGTAGAGAGCGAGCAGTACTTC
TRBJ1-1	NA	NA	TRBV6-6	CASSHSDLNTEAFF	TGTGCCAGCAGCCACTCGGACTTGAACACTGAAGCTTTCTTT
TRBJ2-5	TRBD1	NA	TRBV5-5	CASSLEGARSRETQYF	TGTGCCAGCAGCTTGGAGGGGGCAAGGTCTCGAGAGACCCAGTACTTC
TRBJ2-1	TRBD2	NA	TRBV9	CASSPAERDSYNEQFF	TGTGCCAGCAGCCCCGCCGAGCGGGACTCCTACAATGAGCAGTTCTTC
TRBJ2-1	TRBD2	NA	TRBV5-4	CASSATSGPPGDEQFF	TGTGCCAGCAGCGCGACTAGCGGGCCCCCCGGCGATGAGCAGTTCTTC
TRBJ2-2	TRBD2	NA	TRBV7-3	CASSLTSGDNTGELFF	TGTGCCAGCAGCTTAACTAGCGGGGACAACACCGGGGAGCTGTTTTTT
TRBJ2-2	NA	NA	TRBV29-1	CSVDRVNTGELFF	TGCAGCGTTGACAGGGTCAACACCGGGGAGCTGTTTTTT
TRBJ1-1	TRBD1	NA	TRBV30	CAWLGTDTEAFF	TGTGCCTGGCTGGGGACAGACACTGAAGCTTTCTTT
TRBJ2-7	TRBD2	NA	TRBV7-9	CASSLGGGADYEQYF	TGTGCCAGCAGCTTAGGGGGAGGGGCGGACTACGAGCAGTACTTC
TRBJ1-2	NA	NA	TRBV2	CASSESRRADYGYTF	TGTGCCAGCAGCGAAAGCAGGCGGGCTGACTATGGCTACACCTTC
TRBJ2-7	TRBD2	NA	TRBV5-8	CASSLQPTSAYEQYF	TGTGCCAGCAGCTTGCAACCGACTAGCGCATACGAGCAGTACTTC
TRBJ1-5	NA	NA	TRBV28	CASSSVTGWDNSNQPQHF	TGTGCCAGCAGTTCGGTTACAGGGTGGGACAATAGCAATCAGCCCCAGCATTTT
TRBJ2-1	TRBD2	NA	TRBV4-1	CASSGVVRELEQFF	TGCGCCAGCAGCGGGGTTGTGCGGGAGCTTGAGCAGTTCTTC
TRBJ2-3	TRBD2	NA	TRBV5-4	CASTSGGATADTQYF	TGTGCCAGCACCAGCGGGGGGGCCACGGCAGATACGCAGTATTTT
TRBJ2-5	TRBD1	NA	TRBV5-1	CASSWDRGETQYF	TGCGCCAGCAGCTGGGACAGGGGAGAGACCCAGTACTTC
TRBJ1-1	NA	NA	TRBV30	CAWSQYTEAFF	TGTGCCTGGAGCCAATACACTGAAGCTTTCTTT
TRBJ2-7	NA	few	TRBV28	CASSLRQLSYEQYF	TGTGCCAGCAGTTTACGACAGCTCTCCTACGAGCAGTACTTC
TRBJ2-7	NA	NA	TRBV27	CASSRGQYEQYF	TGTGCCAGCAGCAGGGGCCAGTACGAGCAGTACTTC
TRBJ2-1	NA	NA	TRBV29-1	CSLRIWAQGLDEQFF	TGCAGCCTACGGATTTGGGCCCAGGGTTTGGATGAGCAGTTCTTC
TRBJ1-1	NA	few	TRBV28	CASNGQGNTEAFF	TGTGCCAGCAATGGCCAGGGGAACACTGAAGCTTTCTTT
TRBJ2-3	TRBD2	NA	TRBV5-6	CASSLLEAGEITDTQYF	TGTGCCAGCAGCTTGTTGGAAGCGGGAGAAATCACAGATACGCAGTATTTT
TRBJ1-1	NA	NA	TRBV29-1	CSASGSKNTEAFF	TGCAGCGCATCGGGATCCAAGAACACTGAAGCTTTCTTT
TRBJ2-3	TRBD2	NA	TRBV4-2	CASSQLAGAHPDTQYF	TGTGCCAGCAGCCAGCTAGCGGGGGCCCATCCAGATACGCAGTATTTT